This T cell receptor (beta chain) was sequenced for a study of identical twins. There are 14 residues in the CDR3. Between the trimmed V and J ends, which lost 1 base and 0 bases, there was a span of 7 bases. In germline, CDR1 is SEHNR, CDR2 FQNEAQ (reference sequence). General study results and limits: These conclusions were based on statistical analysis (cross-sectional, not following the same donors). Excess sharing by twins proved weaker in beta out-of-frame sequences.

Template switching created a universal primer site, and the cDNA included unique molecular identifiers. MiXCR, applied by TCRdb to the 5' RACE reads, yields one record per CDR3 protein. The table records roughly 240,000 distinct CDR3 sequences, 7% of them present only once. This clonotype was seen many times. Its matching antigen is unknown. These sequences were also reported in another study, on yellow fever vaccine responses in identical twins.

The clonotype comes from a woman aged 18-30 years in good health. The rearrangement uses TRBV7-9 and TRBJ2-7, with D perhaps TRBD1 (5 bases). The sample consisted of memory (CD45RO+) T cells sorted from blood. The CDR3 region has the DNA TGTGCCAGCAGCTTAGATGGACACTCCTACGAGCAGTACTTC. The encoded protein is CASSLDGHSYEQYF.